This TCR beta chain was sequenced during a study of cytomegalovirus exposure and HLA in healthy donors. Looking at the study overall: Out of about 360 genotyped donors, 81% belonged to the Caucasian-associated ancestry cluster.

Germline lookup yields CDR1 LNHDA and CDR2 SQIVND (reference sequence). V shed 7 bases and J shed 3 bases, with 12 bases lying between them. The CDR3 is 13 residues long. Turning to this clone: Its antigen is unknown.

The PCR had 60 Vbeta and 13 Jbeta primers. Profiling relied on immunoSEQ multiplex PCR, and the TCRdb table lists in-frame clones only, not all of them. The sample carries around 120,000 clones, roughly 80% recorded once. Study findings and constraints: Later work associated more than 15,000 TCR beta sequences with HLA alleles at 0.05 false discovery rate.

Sequences were obtained from PBMCs. The source of this sequence is a woman aged 30 to 39 in good health and CMV-seropositive. This chain joins TRBV19 and TRBJ1-1, with a weak D call TRBD1 (5 bases). The CDR3 region is CASNPGPHTEAFF. DNA for the CDR3: TGTGCCAGTAACCCAGGGCCACACACTGAAGCTTTCTTT.